The T cell receptor (beta chain) under discussion was sequenced for a study of neoadjuvant anti-PD-1 for oral cavity cancer. Across the study: Non-progressing patients received a fourth nivolumab dose near day 43, then surgery on days 50-56.

These newly diagnosed stage II-IVA oral cavity squamous cell carcinoma patients had no prior systemic or radiation treatment. TCRdb's table, derived via immunoSEQ multiplex PCR, lists solely in-frame clones and lacks some. The table lists over 15,000 clones, 55% to 70% of them singletons, with less than 3% in the top ten. From germline, CDR1 is SNHLY and CDR2 FYNNEI. This CDR3 is 14 amino acids long. In the case of this clone: Compared with germline, one end of the junction differs, possibly owing to a read error.

This chain joins TRBV2 and TRBJ1-4; D uncertain. The sample in question was PBMCs, obtained before nivolumab (anti-PD-1) treatment. The clonotype comes from a person between 40 and 85 years old with oral cavity squamous cell carcinoma. The CDR3 sequence: CASSARALDEKLFF. The CDR3, as DNA: TGTGCCAGCAGTGCTAGGGCCCTCGATGAGAAACTGTTTTTT.